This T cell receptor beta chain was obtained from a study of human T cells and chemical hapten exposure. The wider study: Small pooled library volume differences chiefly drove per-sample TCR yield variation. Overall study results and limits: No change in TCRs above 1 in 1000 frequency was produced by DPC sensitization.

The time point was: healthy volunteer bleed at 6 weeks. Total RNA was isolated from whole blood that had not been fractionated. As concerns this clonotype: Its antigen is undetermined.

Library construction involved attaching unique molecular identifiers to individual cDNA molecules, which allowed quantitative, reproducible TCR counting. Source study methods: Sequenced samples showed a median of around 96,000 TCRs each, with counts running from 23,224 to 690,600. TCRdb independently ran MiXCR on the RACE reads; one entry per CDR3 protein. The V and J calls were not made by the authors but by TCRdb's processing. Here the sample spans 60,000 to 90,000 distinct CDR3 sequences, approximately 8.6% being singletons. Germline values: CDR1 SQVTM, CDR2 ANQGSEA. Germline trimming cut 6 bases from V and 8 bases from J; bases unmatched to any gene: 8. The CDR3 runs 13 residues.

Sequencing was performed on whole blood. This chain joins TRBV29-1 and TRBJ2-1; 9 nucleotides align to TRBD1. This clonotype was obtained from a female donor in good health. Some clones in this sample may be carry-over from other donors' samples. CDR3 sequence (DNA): TGCAGCGTGGCCGCGACAGGGGGGCATGAGCAGTTCTTC. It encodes CSVAATGGHEQFF.